One sample yielded the 32 T cell receptor beta chains listed below, sequenced in a study of T cell repertoires in cytomegalovirus infection (dated by TCRdb to the late 2010s). Data came from an Illumina HiSeq 1500. TCRdb handled the public reads itself, with Q25 trimming in fastp and clone calling in MiXCR, and kept productive beta chains. Entries that share a CDR3 protein sequence are merged under the most common genes and DNA. Recorded for this sample are roughly 300,000 distinct CDR3 sequences; 9.5% of them occurred a single time. About 4.5% of the sample lies in the top ten. The material sequenced was PBMCs. The origin of the receptors is a human donor in good health (CMV status not recorded). Some clones in this sample may be carry-over from other donors' samples.

The chain has TRBV7-2 and TRBJ1-4; D uncertain. The CDR3 runs to 14 residues. V shed 5 bases and J shed 7 bases, with 14 bases lying between them. CDR1 and CDR2 (germline): SGHTA, FQGNSA. The CDR3 sequence: CASSPSSMGEKLFF. The CDR3 DNA follows: TGTGCCAGCAGCCCCTCCTCTATGGGTGAAAAACTGTTTTTT.

The chain couples TRBV12-3 or TRBV12-4 to TRBJ1-2; 7 bases agree with TRBD1. The CDR3 has 15 amino acids. With V trimmed by 6 bases and J by 2 bases, 9 bases remained unmatched. CDR3 protein: CASSRGQLSNYGYTF. CDR3 DNA sequence: TGTGCCAGCAGCCGGGGACAGCTGTCGAACTATGGCTACACCTTC.

Here the CDR3 reads CASTRAGVRTDTQYF. The CDR3 DNA is TGTGCCAGCACTCGAGCGGGAGTACGCACAGATACGCAGTATTTT. The chain has TRBV7-2 and TRBJ2-3; 8 bases match TRBD2. Germline trimming cut 7 bases from V and 1 base from J; bases unmatched to any gene: 7. Germline CDR1 is SGHTA and CDR2 is FQGNSA. The CDR3 contains 15 residues. The variable domain in full, with the rest retrieved from reference TRBV7-2 and TRBJ2-3, is GAGVSQSPSNKVTEKGKDVELRCDPISGHTALYWYRQSLGQGLEFLIYFQGNSAPDKSGLPSDRFSAERTGGSVSTLTIQRTQQEDSAVYLCASTRAGVRTDTQYFGPGTRLTVL.

This clonotype was picked up many times. The J gene is TRBJ2-7, the V gene TRBV7-2; D is possibly TRBD1 or TRBD2 (5 bases each). There are 14 residues in the CDR3. V lost 3 bases and J lost 3, with 12 bases in between. The germline V gene has CDR1 SGHTA and CDR2 FQGNSA. The CDR3 nucleotides read TGTGCCAGCAGCTTGGGGACCCTCCTCTACGAGCAGTACTTC. It yields the protein CASSLGTLLYEQYF.

The table lists this clonotype with many counts. The chain recombines TRBV7-9 with TRBJ1-4, with TRBD1 matching over 8 bases. The CDR3 covers 15 residues. V lost 4 bases and J lost 7; bases outside the gene matches: 8. Germline lookup yields CDR1 SEHNR and CDR2 FQNEAQ (reference sequence). This chain's CDR3 is CASSWGQDNGEKLFF. The CDR3 DNA sequence: TGTGCCAGCAGCTGGGGACAGGACAACGGTGAAAAACTGTTTTTT.

A few counts support this clonotype. The genes are TRBV28 and TRBJ1-3; no firm D call. Trimming took 8 bases from V and 0 from J, leaving 11 bases between them. Germline lookup yields CDR1 MDHEN and CDR2 SYDVKM. The CDR3 has 14 amino acids. As DNA, the CDR3 is TGTGCCAGCTTACTTGGAGGCTCTGGAAACACCATATATTTT. Translating gives CASLLGGSGNTIYF.

V is TRBV5-1 and J is TRBJ2-6, with D possibly called TRBD1 or TRBD2 (5 bases each). With 3 bases removed from V and 0 bases from J, the gap between germline ends came to 13 bases. The CDR3 sequence is 17 residues long. CDR1 and CDR2 (germline): SGHRS, YFSETQ. In DNA form, the CDR3 reads TGCGCCAGCAGCTCCGGGACCTCCAGCTCTGGGGCCAACGTCCTGACTTTC. Protein product: CASSSGTSSSGANVLTF.

The chain links TRBV6-2 or TRBV6-3 to TRBJ1-2; tentatively, D is TRBD1 (5 bases). Germline V gives CDR1 MNHEY, CDR2 SVGEGT. Trimming removed 5 bases at V and 4 bases at J, with 14 bases between. The CDR3 has 14 amino acids. The CDR3 nucleotides read TGTGCCAGCAGTAAGCTAGCAGGGACCTATGGCTACACCTTC. It encodes CASSKLAGTYGYTF.

This clonotype showed up many times. J is TRBJ1-5 and V is TRBV7-8, with D perhaps matching TRBD1 (5 bases). The CDR3 runs 16 residues. The V and J ends lost 0 bases and 0 bases respectively, with 9 bases between them. Germline CDR1 is SGHVS and CDR2 is FQNEAQ. CDR3 coding DNA: TGTGCCAGCAGCTTAGCGGGGACCTATAGCAATCAGCCCCAGCATTTT. Translated: CASSLAGTYSNQPQHF.

This clonotype has only a few counts. The gene calls are TRBV6-1 and TRBJ2-6; D remains unclear. CDR3 length equals 15 residues. The germline V and J ends were trimmed by 5 bases and 4 bases, with 12 bases remaining between them. Germline CDR1 and CDR2: MNHNS and SASEGT. The CDR3 sequence is CASSRIRSGANVLTF. Written as DNA, the CDR3 is TGTGCCAGCAGTCGTATAAGGTCCGGGGCCAACGTCCTGACTTTC.

The chain has TRBV6-2 or TRBV6-3 and TRBJ2-1, with D uncertain. The germline gives CDR1 MNHEY, CDR2 SVGEGT. The CDR3 is 14 amino acids. Trimming shortened V by 7 bases and J by 0 bases, and 10 bases separated the two germline ends. CDR3 coding DNA: TGTGCCAGCAAGTTAACCAGCTCCTACAATGAGCAGTTCTTC. This encodes CASKLTSSYNEQFF.

This clonotype was seen repeatedly, ten times or more. The rearrangement uses TRBV4-2 and TRBJ1-4; D is perhaps TRBD1 (6 bases). Germline V gene sequence: CDR1 LGHNA, CDR2 YNFKEQ. The V and J ends lost 0 bases and 6 bases respectively, with 20 bases between them. The CDR3 covers 18 residues. The CDR3 here is CASSQDKKGEGRYEKLFF. For the CDR3, the DNA is TGTGCCAGCAGCCAAGATAAGAAGGGGGAGGGCCGGTATGAAAAACTGTTTTTT.

On this clonotype: This may be a read error, as it is one base from a much larger clone. The chain links TRBV7-8 to TRBJ2-2, with 7 bases lining up with TRBD1. The CDR3 has 14 amino acids. CDR1 is SGHVS and CDR2 is FQNEAQ in the germline V gene. CDR3 region: CASSTHRGTGVLFF. The CDR3 DNA sequence: TGTGCCAGCAGCACGCACAGGGGCACCGGGGTGCTGTTTTTT. Supplemented by reference TRBV7-8 and TRBJ2-2, the full variable domain reads GAGVSQSPRYKVAKRGQDVALRCDPISGHVSLFWYQQALGQGPEFLTYFQNEAQLDKSGLPSDRFFAERPEGSVSTLKIQRTQQEDSAVYLCASSTHRGTGVLFFGEGSRLTVL.

This clonotype was counted a few times. The genes are TRBV9 and TRBJ2-1, with 10 bases aligning to TRBD2. Unmatched junction bases numbered 9, after V lost 0 bases and J lost 9 bases. This CDR3 has 16 residues. Germline V gene data show CDR1 as SGDLS and CDR2 as YYNGEE. CDR3: CASSVAAAGGPGEQFF. Here the CDR3 DNA reads TGTGCCAGCAGCGTAGCAGCAGCGGGGGGGCCTGGTGAGCAGTTCTTC.

This clonotype showed up many times. The chain is built from TRBV7-3 and TRBJ2-5, with D possibly matching TRBD2 (6 bases). Germline V CDR1 and CDR2: SGHTA, FQGTGA. The CDR3 is made up of 15 amino acids. Trimming cost V 5 bases and J 3 bases, with 16 bases left between them. The chain's CDR3 is CASSLNGLLKETQYF. The CDR3 bases are TGTGCCAGCAGCCTAAACGGACTACTGAAAGAGACCCAGTACTTC.

This chain uses TRBV7-9 with TRBJ2-3; possible D gene TRBD2, 6 bases. Per the germline V gene, CDR1 is SEHNR and CDR2 is FQNEAQ (reference sequence). Trimming cost V 10 bases and J 3 bases, with 14 bases left between them. This CDR3 is 13 amino acids long. CDR3 loop: CATTRRVTDTQYF. CDR3 coding DNA: TGTGCCACCACCCGGAGGGTTACAGATACGCAGTATTTT. The full variable domain, its missing parts supplied by reference TRBV7-9 and TRBJ2-3, is DTGVSQNPRHKITKRGQNVTFRCDPISEHNRLYWYRQTLGQGPEFLTYFQNEAQLEKSRLLSDRFSAERPKGSFSTLEIQRTEQGDSAMYLCATTRRVTDTQYFGPGTRLTVL.

The chain uses TRBV7-3 and TRBJ1-1; D gene uncertain. The V gene lost 1 base and the J gene lost 2 bases, with 8 bases spanning the gap. This CDR3 has 14 amino acids. CDR1 is SGHTA and CDR2 is FQGTGA in the germline V gene. The CDR3 reads CASSLNPGNTEAFF. CDR3 in DNA: TGTGCCAGCAGCTTAAACCCGGGAAACACTGAAGCTTTCTTT. The complete variable domain, with remaining parts taken from reference TRBV7-3 and TRBJ1-1, reads GAGVSQTPSNKVTEKGKYVELRCDPISGHTALYWYRQSLGQGPEFLIYFQGTGAADDSGLPNDRFFAVRPEGSVSTLKIQRTERGDSAVYLCASSLNPGNTEAFFGQGTRLTVV.

This clonotype was observed a handful of times. The rearrangement links TRBV15 to TRBJ1-2, with 9 bases lining up with TRBD1. This CDR3 has 20 residues. The V gene's germline CDR1 is LNHNV and CDR2 YYDKDF (reference sequence). J lost 4 bases, V lost 0 bases, and 18 bases had no gene match. CDR3 sequence: CATSRDDRPGQGYHRYGYTF. Written as DNA, the CDR3 is TGTGCCACCAGCAGAGATGACCGACCGGGACAGGGATATCATCGCTATGGCTACACCTTC. The variable domain in full, with the rest retrieved from reference TRBV15 and TRBJ1-2, is DAMVIQNPRYQVTQFGKPVTLSCSQTLNHNVMYWYQQKSSQAPKLLFHYYDKDFNNEADTPDNFQSRRPNTSFCFLDIRSPGLGDTAMYLCATSRDDRPGQGYHRYGYTFGSGTRLTVV.

In this sample, this clonotype turned up a few times. The J gene is TRBJ2-3, the V gene TRBV28; 7 nucleotides match TRBD2. The CDR3 is made up of 16 amino acids. Per germline, CDR1 MDHEN and CDR2 SYDVKM. V lost 3 bases and J lost 1; bases outside the gene matches: 7. Here the CDR3 reads CASSLAFGGGTDTQYF. The CDR3 DNA reads TGTGCCAGCAGTTTGGCGTTTGGGGGGGGCACAGATACGCAGTATTTT.

This clonotype was counted ten times or more. This rearrangement joins TRBV6-2 or TRBV6-3 to TRBJ2-1; tentative D call: TRBD1 (5 bases). V lost 3 bases and J 1 base, leaving 13 bases between the germline ends. The CDR3 runs to 16 residues. Looked up from germline, CDR1 is MNHEY and CDR2 is SVGEGT. The CDR3 DNA follows: TGTGCCAGCAGTTATAGCCGACAGAAGTCCTACAATGAGCAGTTCTTC. Its protein is CASSYSRQKSYNEQFF.

CDR3 protein: CASSFRGGAGEQFF. The DNA of the CDR3 is TGTGCCAGCAGCTTCCGGGGGGGGGCCGGGGAGCAGTTCTTC. The chain uses TRBV7-8 and TRBJ2-1, with 8 bases matching TRBD2. Germline-derived CDR1 and CDR2 are SGHVS and FQNEAQ. The V gene end was trimmed by 3 bases and the J gene end by 10 bases; junction bases not matched to a gene: 8. CDR3 size: 14 residues.

This clonotype was seen a few times. The chain joins TRBV28 to TRBJ1-5; D remains ambiguous. Germline CDR1 MDHEN, CDR2 SYDVKM. V was pared by 7 bases and J by 1 base, with 8 bases between. This CDR3 region has 13 residues. The CDR3 reads CASNRQSNQPQHF. The CDR3 coding sequence is TGTGCCAGCAATCGTCAAAGCAATCAGCCCCAGCATTTT.

In this sample, this clonotype turned up many times. This chain connects TRBV4-3 to TRBJ2-1; 7 nucleotides align to TRBD1. The CDR3 runs to 15 residues. CDR1 and CDR2 (germline): LGHNA, YSLEER. After removal of 4 bases from V and 2 bases from J, the junction contained 5 bases not matched to a gene. The CDR3 is CASSRTGTAYNEQFF. CDR3 DNA: TGCGCCAGCAGCCGAACCGGGACAGCCTACAATGAGCAGTTCTTC.

About this clonotype: A read error may be the cause here, since a much bigger clone is one base away. The chain employs TRBV14 and TRBJ2-1; D is uncertain. The CDR3 loop spans 11 amino acids. The germline V gene has CDR1 SGHDN and CDR2 FVKESK. Trimming shortened V by 2 bases and J by 4 bases, and 0 bases separated the two germline ends. The CDR3 region is CASSQYNEQFF. CDR3 nucleotide sequence: TGTGCCAGCAGCCAATACAATGAGCAGTTCTTC.

This clonotype has a handful of counts. V gene TRBV7-2 combines with J gene TRBJ2-5; no clear D gene. V was shortened by 4 bases and J by 7 bases, with 16 bases between the two germline ends. The CDR3 is made up of 14 amino acids. CDR1 is SGHTA, CDR2 FQGNSA, per germline. CDR3: CASSSSLGAGTQYF. Written as DNA, the CDR3 is TGTGCCAGCAGCTCTTCGTTGGGCGCCGGGACCCAGTACTTC.

This chain connects TRBV7-6 to TRBJ1-3, with a weak D call TRBD1 (5 bases). V dropped 3 bases and J dropped 4 bases, with 10 bases sitting between them. Germline assignment: CDR1 SGHVS and CDR2 FNYEAQ. This CDR3 has 14 amino acids. The CDR3 reads CASSFITGGNTIYF. CDR3 nucleotides: TGTGCCAGCAGCTTTATTACAGGAGGAAACACCATATATTTT. The full variable domain, in which reference TRBV7-6 and TRBJ1-3 provide the parts outside the CDR3, is GAGVSQSPRYKVTKRGQDVALRCDPISGHVSLYWYRQALGQGPEFLTYFNYEAQQDKSGLPNDRFSAERPEGSISTLTIQRTEQRDSAMYRCASSFITGGNTIYFGEGSWLTVV.

This chain connects TRBV29-1 to TRBJ2-1; weak D call: TRBD2 (6 bases). V was clipped by 4 bases and J by 2 bases, with 9 bases between them. Germline V CDR1 and CDR2: SQVTM, ANQGSEA. This CDR3 has 13 residues. The CDR3 DNA follows: TGCAGCGTTGGACGGGGGACCTACAATGAGCAGTTCTTC. Its translation is CSVGRGTYNEQFF.

Ten or more counts support this clonotype. The gene calls are TRBV7-2 and TRBJ2-6; the D call may be TRBD1 or TRBD2 (5 bases each). The V gene's germline CDR1 is SGHTA and CDR2 FQGNSA. V shed 1 base and J shed 4 bases, with 8 bases lying between them. This CDR3 has 15 amino acids. CDR3 sequence reads: CASSLDGAGANVLTF. DNA of the CDR3: TGTGCCAGCAGCTTAGACGGGGCCGGGGCCAACGTCCTGACTTTC.

This clonotype has at least ten counts. This chain joins TRBV18 and TRBJ1-5, with D possibly TRBD1 on 5 matching bases. With 6 bases removed from V and 7 bases from J, the gap between germline ends came to 13 bases. The CDR3 sequence is 13 residues long. Germline CDR1 is KGHSH and CDR2 is LQKENI. In DNA, the CDR3 is TGTGCCAGCTCTCAGGGACCAGGGCAGCCCCAGCATTTT. Translation gives CASSQGPGQPQHF.

As regards this clonotype: Being one base from a much bigger clone, this may be a read error. The chain has TRBV7-1 and TRBJ1-6; maybe TRBD1 (6 bases). TRBV7-1 is flagged as an ORF with uncertain function. This CDR3 is 16 amino acids long. This CDR3 is CVSSSPGTSYNSPLHF. The CDR3 DNA reads as TGTGTCAGCAGCAGTCCCGGGACAAGCTATAATTCACCCCTCCACTTT.

This clonotype was counted many times. The rearrangement links TRBV7-9 to TRBJ2-3; D perhaps matches TRBD2 (6 bases). The V and J ends lost 5 bases and 1 base respectively, with 13 bases between them. The CDR3 contains 15 residues. CDR1 SEHNR and CDR2 FQNEAQ come from the germline V gene (reference sequence). CDR3 in DNA: TGTGCCAGCAGCCCCAGGTGGGGGGGCACAGATACGCAGTATTTT. It yields the protein CASSPRWGGTDTQYF.

CDR3 sequence (DNA): TGTGCCAGCAGCTTGACAGGGGCTACCTATGGCTACACCTTC. As protein: CASSLTGATYGYTF. The gene calls are TRBV7-9 and TRBJ1-2; TRBD1 matches at 8 bases. Germline CDR1 SEHNR, CDR2 FQNEAQ (reference sequence). This CDR3 is built from 14 residues. The junction had 4 bases not matched to a gene; V was cut back by 3 bases and J by 4 bases.